This T cell receptor beta chain emerged from a study of T cells in women clearing cervical HPV infection (dated by TCRdb to 2016 to 2019). Notes on the research overall: Cases were approximately 25 women with histologically confirmed HPV16-related CIN3 or worse, including a couple of invasive cancers. Cases and controls were matched on year of sample collection and on age within five years. Five blinded duplicates per group were added as quality controls, giving 60 or so samples: some 50 participants and approximately ten replicates. Because only a few women had HLA typing data, the possibility that HLA type acted as a confounder could not be ruled out. This exploratory proof-of-principle case-control study, nested within the Guanacaste HPV Natural History Study in Costa Rica, compared TCR repertoires among women with different cervical HPV16 outcomes. Cases had a median age of 34 years and controls had a median age of 38, with no significant differences in baseline characteristics. Case blood was taken at the visit when the lesion was first identified, whereas control blood was taken when infection was no longer detected. For cases, the median interval between lesion detection and blood sampling was about 150 days, with an interquartile range of about 85 to 210 days. In the parent cohort, around 10,000 women aged 18 or older were enrolled in Guanacaste, Costa Rica, during about 1992 to 1994 and were followed for over six years. Controls were around 24 women whose single incident HPV16 infection cleared within 12 months without precancer or cancer developing. Overall results and qualifications from the work: Because of the cross-sectional design, the study could not determine whether the associations came before infection or resulted from infection, and neither effector/memory subsets nor HPV-specific T cells were isolated. Lower TRBV6-7 relative abundance was observed in cases than in controls (around 0.1% versus 0.15%; Bonferroni P = 0.0008). Because the number of T cells in each sample was unknown, differences in richness could reflect differing T-cell content rather than repertoire biology. Significantly higher TCR repertoire richness was observed in CIN3+ cases than in controls across sequencing depths, whereas no difference in evenness was found. Random forest classifiers combining richness and V gene abundances distinguished cases from controls with an estimated AUC of about 0.8.

TCR beta CDR3 regions were amplified by multiplex PCR using the immunoSEQ assay from an average of approximately 1,200 ng genomic DNA per sample. Primer bias was corrected in the assay by using a complete synthetic TCR repertoire to establish an amplification baseline. The amplicons were sequenced on the Illumina platform. The study's own analysis went as follows. Sequences were error-corrected by clustering with frequency ratios and a modified nearest-neighbor algorithm, then analyzed in the immunoSEQ Analyzer with IMGT gene definitions. At each rarefaction depth, TCR richness and evenness were averaged across 20 rarefaction repeats, and any sample with fewer sequences than the depth was left out. V, D and J gene relative abundances were compared between groups with Wilcoxon rank sum tests, applying FDR correction. In the blinded duplicates, the intraclass correlation was approximately 96% for TCR richness and averaged around 78% across 66 gene segments. In its TCRdb copy, this immuneACCESS table keeps in-frame sequences only and misses some clones. Where compared with another copy, unresolved V genes explain less than half of these, and the others have no known cause. V, J and clone size were drawn from that table, and D and trimming were deduced from the DNA. This sample's listing comprises about 48,000 clones. Around 1.6% of the sample lies in the top ten.

The CDR1 and CDR2 encoded by the germline V gene are ENHRY and SYGVKD. The CDR3 holds 11 amino acids from the cysteine to the phenylalanine. Shown are 24 bases from within the CDR3, in frame from base 1. V lost 7 bases and J lost 5 bases; the stretch between them is 8 bases long. Turning to this clone: The target of this receptor is not known. The read is 3 residues too short to cover the CDR3 end, so that end is filled in from the germline J gene.

Every participant had a single incident cervical HPV16 infection, and prevalent HPV16 infections were excluded. Cervical HPV DNA was detected with MY09/MY11 PCR, and genotyping was done by dot-blot hybridization. Around 14 mL of heparinized blood was centrifuged, after which the buffy coat was aliquoted, frozen at -30 degrees C, and then stored at -80 degrees C. QIAGEN kits were used to extract genomic DNA from buffy coat specimens. The sequenced sample consisted of blood buffy coat. The receptor was isolated from a woman between 18 and 70 years old with a cervical HPV16 infection that either progressed to CIN3+ or cleared (not recorded which). The rearrangement combines TRBV10-3 with TRBJ2-5; the D segment cannot be called with confidence. CDR3 region: CAITIGETQYF. The part of the CDR3 DNA that was read is TGTGCCATCACCATCGGGGAGACC.